This is a list of T cell receptor beta chains from one sample in a study of shared clonotypes between healthy human individuals. The method was immunoSEQ multiplex PCR; TCRdb's version includes in-frame clones alone and lacks a portion of them. The repertoire holds approximately 340,000 clones, with approximately 74% as singletons. Material: memory CD4+ T cells sorted from blood. The source is a man under 40 in good health. The CDR3 runs from the conserved cysteine through the conserved F or W. A row's size may be missing; if present it is once, few, many or a size class.

v_gene	abundance	j_gene	CDR3aa
TRBV9	.	TRBJ2-3	CASSVTSGYGTDTQYF
TRBV2	.	TRBJ1-1	CASRTDWPGGGEAFF
TRBV5-4	.	TRBJ2-1	CASSPSGGSSYNEQFF
TRBV6-6	once	TRBJ1-1	CASSLGGWDTEAFF
TRBV28	.	TRBJ1-5	CASRQGLAGNQPQHF
TRBV11-2	.	TRBJ2-1	CASSLVFGHLGSYNEQFF
TRBV7-8	.	TRBJ2-1	CASSLGRLGREQFF
TRBV15	.	TRBJ1-3	CATSRDRGFSGNTIYF
TRBV5-8	.	TRBJ1-2	CASSDPTGPNYGYTF
TRBV11-2	.	TRBJ1-4	CASRSGQGTQRSNEKLFF
TRBV28	.	TRBJ2-7	CASTGGFPYEQYF
TRBV7-2	once	TRBJ2-2	CASSLKWGRELFF
TRBV4-3	.	TRBJ1-4	CASSYTGQGNEKLFF
TRBV28	.	TRBJ1-1	CASSLQGRLNTEAFF
TRBV7-8	once	TRBJ2-2	CASSLAGSGGPGGELFF
TRBV29-1	.	TRBJ2-2	CSVDGGLAGLTGELFF
TRBV4-3	.	TRBJ2-3	CASSQTVTDTQYF
TRBV30	.	TRBJ1-2	CAWSTTGGYGYTF
TRBV7-2	.	TRBJ2-7	CASGTRPNYEQYF
TRBV6-1	.	TRBJ2-1	CASSPGPGGRYEQFF
TRBV6-4	.	TRBJ2-1	CASSRELAAYNEQFF
TRBV10-2	.	TRBJ2-1	CASSGPGRLNEQFF
TRBV30	.	TRBJ2-7	CAWRLKEQGVLQYF
TRBV7-2	.	TRBJ1-4	CASSLAGALGRKLFF
TRBV5-4	.	TRBJ2-7	CASSLGQQKIAVEYF
TRBV5-1	.	TRBJ2-7	CASSLGQDLREQYF
TRBV9	.	TRBJ2-7	CASSVGHSSYEQYF
TRBV30	.	TRBJ2-2	CAWVGTHPSGGELFF
TRBV11-2	.	TRBJ2-4	CASSSRDRSLLAKNIQYF
TRBV18	.	TRBJ2-2	CASSPLPRGQGSNTGELFF
TRBV5-1	.	TRBJ2-5	CASSLAPGQETQYF
TRBV5-1	.	TRBJ2-1	CASSLVGGHNEQFF
TRBV28	once	TRBJ1-5	CASSIEGNQPQHF
TRBV18	.	TRBJ2-7	CASSPGTGTYEQYF
TRBV5-8	once	TRBJ2-5	CASSRDRGAGETQYF
TRBV5-1	.	TRBJ2-7	CASSASGIGGALYEQYF
TRBV27	.	TRBJ2-2	CASSPLAGGPIAGELFF
TRBV28	once	TRBJ1-2	CATLGEGALFGYTF
TRBV11-3	.	TRBJ2-3	CASSTGTSGTTDTQYF
TRBV9	.	TRBJ2-7	CASSDGTGIYEQYF
TRBV5-1	few	TRBJ2-2	CASSSGGTSGSGTGELFF
TRBV28	.	TRBJ2-2	CASSFLKATGELFF
TRBV7-6	.	TRBJ2-1	CASSLTSGTYNEQFF
TRBV5-5	many	TRBJ2-1	CASSWGTSGISEQFF
TRBV11-2	.	TRBJ2-7	CASSRVFVYEQYF
TRBV2	.	TRBJ2-1	CASSERLGNEQFF
TRBV5-1	.	TRBJ2-1	CASSLYGETYNEQFF
TRBV6-1	.	TRBJ2-2	CASSEVGGLATAGELFF